The table lists the clone carrying this T cell receptor beta chain with a few counts. The target antigen is unknown. These data are taken from a study of cytomegalovirus exposure and HLA in healthy donors. Across the study: Among roughly 180 million T cells, an earlier analysis found 90 million to 130 million unique TCR beta sequences.

The PCR ran on 60 Vbeta and 13 Jbeta primers. Original handling: Later, an analysis found roughly 80 million unique TCR beta chains, and about 10 million of these were shared. Using immunoSEQ multiplex PCR, the repertoire was profiled, and TCRdb retains in-frame clones only, with some absent. V, J and clone size are those of that table, while D and trimming were read from the DNA. The top ten clones hold about 6.9% of a sample with more than 95,000 clones, roughly 80% of them seen once. Study conclusions and caveats: Sequence variants that were highly shared formed a cluster that was likely a sequencing artifact.

In nominal health when sampled, donors likely had unrecorded immune exposures nonetheless. Trimming shortened V by 3 bases and J by 2 bases, and 17 bases separated the two germline ends. This CDR3 has 15 residues. Germline V gene sequence: CDR1 GTSNPN, CDR2 SVGIG (reference sequence). The TCR sequence derives from a man aged 25 to 45 in good health and CMV-seropositive. What was sequenced was PBMCs. The rearrangement links TRBV30 to TRBJ2-7, with D tentatively TRBD1 (6 bases). The CDR3 DNA follows: TGTGCCTGGAGCGCCTGGGGGCCGCCGACCTACGAGCAGTACTTC. Its protein product is CAWSAWGPPTYEQYF.